This T cell receptor beta chain came from a study of OX40 agonist ivuxolimab in advanced cancers. On the study more broadly: Three patients responded partially, comprising one with hepatocellular carcinoma and two with cutaneous melanoma.

Study observations and caveats: Some nonresponders likewise displayed low normalized T-cell clonal expansion. There was clonal expansion of CD4+ and CD8+ blood T cells by week 6 at 0.1 to 3.0 mg/kg.

The CDR3 length is 15 residues. Deletions cut 7 bases from V and 0 bases from J, with 13 bases between. Germline CDR1 is SNHLY and CDR2 is FYNNEI. Sequenced by immunoSEQ multiplex PCR; TCRdb stores in-frame clones only, minus some. The profile shows roughly 57,000 clones, 75% to 80% of them singletons. Note on this clone: Antigen specificity is unknown.

This TCR was sampled from an adult with an advanced solid tumor such as melanoma, head and neck, liver or kidney cancer. The V and J genes are TRBV2 and TRBJ1-3; D possibly corresponds to TRBD1 (5 bases). Sample: CD4+ or CD8+ T cells sorted from blood, taken in a trial of the OX40 agonist ivuxolimab. As DNA, the CDR3 is TGTGCCAGCATGGAAGGGGAACTCTCTGGAAACACCATATATTTT. Encoded protein: CASMEGELSGNTIYF.